These 18 T cell receptor beta chains originate from one sample sequenced in a study of regulatory and conventional T cells in breast cancer. Via MiXCR, TCRdb re-called the PCR reads, giving one row per CDR3 protein. This table holds around 16,000 distinct CDR3 sequences, about 32% found once. What was sequenced was conventional T cells from blood. These receptors were collected from a female donor in good health.

This clonotype was seen only a few times. V gene TRBV20-1 combines with J gene TRBJ1-1, with D perhaps matching TRBD1 (5 bases). The V end lost 0 bases, the J end lost 0 bases, and 14 bases lay between the germline ends. The CDR3 loop spans 16 amino acids. Germline assignment: CDR1 DFQATT and CDR2 SNEGSKA (reference sequence). CDR3 amino acids: CSARDRRQGMNTEAFF. CDR3 coding DNA: TGCAGTGCTAGAGATCGTCGGCAGGGCATGAACACTGAAGCTTTCTTT.

In its sample, this clonotype ranks as medium-sized. The V call is TRBV14, the J call TRBJ1-1; 7 positions match TRBD1. CDR1 is SGHDN, CDR2 FVKESK, per germline. With V trimmed by 4 bases and J by 4 bases, 9 bases remained unmatched. The CDR3 spans 15 residues. Here the CDR3 DNA reads TGTGCCAGCAGCCGAGAACAGGGGTCGGGCACTGAAGCTTTCTTT. This sequence encodes CASSREQGSGTEAFF.

This clonotype has ten or more counts. The V gene is TRBV18, the J gene TRBJ1-2; TRBD1 matches at 7 bases. Germline V CDR1 and CDR2: KGHSH, LQKENI. The trim removed 1 base at V and 6 bases at J, leaving 8 bases unmatched. CDR3 size: 15 residues. This CDR3 is CASSPLAGTENGYTF. The CDR3 bases are TGTGCCAGCTCACCACTCGCCGGGACAGAAAATGGCTACACCTTC.

This clonotype is medium-sized in the sample. The rearrangement joins TRBV19 to TRBJ2-1; TRBD1 agrees at 8 bases. Germline V CDR1 and CDR2: LNHDA, SQIVND (reference sequence). The CDR3 loop spans 14 amino acids. V lost 11 bases to trimming and J lost 2 bases; unmatched junction nucleotides: 8. In nucleotides, the CDR3 is TGTGCCGCGGCAAACAGGGGGACCTACAATGAGCAGTTCTTC. Amino acid sequence: CAAANRGTYNEQFF.

This clonotype was seen only a few times. V is TRBV6-1 and J is TRBJ1-5; D not resolved. The ends were cut back, 2 bases at V and 1 base at J, with 6 bases in the middle. Germline CDR1 MNHNS, CDR2 SASEGT. There are 14 residues in the CDR3. In DNA form, the CDR3 reads TGTGCCAGCAGTGAACACCCCAGCAATCAGCCCCAGCATTTT. Translation gives CASSEHPSNQPQHF.

The chain joins TRBV7-3 to TRBJ2-1, with a weak D call TRBD2 (5 bases). CDR3 length: 13 amino acids. The V and J ends lost 3 bases and 8 bases respectively, with 11 bases between them. Germline V lookup: CDR1 SGHTA, CDR2 FQGTGA. CDR3 region: CASSFGLGDEQFF. CDR3 in DNA: TGTGCCAGCAGCTTTGGATTGGGAGATGAGCAGTTCTTC.

This sequence joins TRBV20-1 and TRBJ2-1; 12 bases fit TRBD2. Per the germline V gene, CDR1 is DFQATT and CDR2 is SNEGSKA (reference sequence). This CDR3 is built from 18 residues. The CDR3 reads CTETSTSGSDTSYNEQFF. The CDR3 DNA sequence: TGCACCGAGACCTCGACTAGCGGGAGTGATACGTCCTACAATGAGCAGTTCTTC.

CDR3 sequence: CASSDRDRGANYGYTF. CDR3 bases: TGTGCCAGCAGCGACCGGGACAGGGGCGCGAACTATGGCTACACCTTC. This chain links TRBV11-1 with TRBJ1-2; TRBD1 agrees at 10 bases. This CDR3 has 16 residues. CDR1 and CDR2 from the germline V gene are SGHAT and FQDESV (reference sequence). Trimming took 5 bases from V and 2 from J; bases not matched to a gene: 8.

Details on this clonotype: No conserved phenylalanine or tryptophan ends this CDR3, so it is likely a read error. This chain connects TRBV29-1 to TRBJ2-7, with TRBD2 as a possible D gene (6 bases). Per the germline V gene, CDR1 is SQVTM and CDR2 is ANQGSEA. V was clipped by 7 bases and J by 2 bases, with 18 bases between them. The CDR3 extends over 14 amino acids. The CDR3 sequence is CSARGGTPPYEQYL. The CDR3, as DNA: TGCAGCGCCCGGGGAGGAACACCCCCCTACGAGCAGTACCTC.

The chain recombines TRBV2 with TRBJ2-1; 8 nucleotides align to TRBD2. Trimming removed 7 bases from V and 10 bases from J; junction bases left unmatched: 9. The germline V gene encodes CDR1 SNHLY and CDR2 FYNNEI. The CDR3 is 13 amino acids. CDR3 coding DNA: TGTGCCAGCACCCCCGGGGGGGCGCGGGAGCAGTTCTTC. It yields the protein CASTPGGAREQFF.

V usage is TRBV7-6 and J usage is TRBJ1-4; 8 bases agree with TRBD1. The J segment lost 3 bases and the V segment lost 3 bases, leaving 3 bases of the junction unmatched. In germline, CDR1 is SGHVS, CDR2 FNYEAQ. CDR3 size: 15 residues. The CDR3 DNA is TGTGCCAGCAGCTTGGCAGGGGGCCCTAATGAAAAACTGTTTTTT. Its protein product is CASSLAGGPNEKLFF.

This clonotype was counted many times. The chain combines TRBV7-9 with TRBJ2-7, with D uncertain. CDR3 length equals 15 residues. Germline V gene data show CDR1 as SEHNR and CDR2 as FQNEAQ (reference sequence). Trimming cost V 5 bases and J 5 bases, with 19 bases left between them. The CDR3 spells CASSPRGEVLHEQYF. The CDR3 DNA is TGTGCCAGCAGCCCCAGAGGCGAGGTACTTCACGAGCAGTACTTC.

This clonotype was counted only a few times. The chain is built from TRBV20-1 and TRBJ2-5; D is unclear. The CDR3 consists of 11 residues. V dropped 5 bases and J dropped 1 base, with 5 bases sitting between them. The germline gives CDR1 DFQATT, CDR2 SNEGSKA (reference sequence). The CDR3 loop is CSAFLQETQYF. The DNA of the CDR3 is TGCAGTGCTTTCCTCCAAGAGACCCAGTACTTC.

This clonotype was found a few times. The gene calls are TRBV10-3 and TRBJ2-1, with 9 bases identical to TRBD2. Germline-derived CDR1 and CDR2 are ENHRY and SYGVKD. The trim removed 6 bases at V and 7 bases at J, leaving 10 bases unmatched. This CDR3 spans 15 amino acids. CDR3 sequence: CAISEGPSGKNEQFF. For the CDR3, the DNA is TGTGCCATCAGCGAGGGACCTAGCGGGAAAAATGAGCAGTTCTTC.

V usage is TRBV6-6 and J usage is TRBJ1-6; D may be TRBD1 (6 bases). Trimming took off 2 bases at V and 6 bases at J, with 11 bases between the two ends. This CDR3 contains 15 residues. Germline CDR1 MNHNY, CDR2 SVGAGI (reference sequence). The CDR3 protein is CASSYEGGVNSPLHF. CDR3 nucleotide sequence: TGTGCCAGCAGTTACGAGGGGGGAGTTAATTCACCCCTCCACTTT.

The chain carries TRBV3-1 and TRBJ2-1; possible D gene TRBD2, 5 bases. CDR3 length: 13 residues. Germline lookup yields CDR1 LGHDT and CDR2 YNNKEL (reference sequence). Deletions cut 1 base from V and 9 bases from J, with 10 bases between. CDR3 coding DNA: TGTGCCAGCAGCCAAGTGCTAGCCGCTGAGCAGTTCTTC. Its translation: CASSQVLAAEQFF.

This clonotype came up a few times. The chain employs TRBV4-2 and TRBJ2-7; TRBD2 might be the D (6 bases). Germline-derived CDR1 and CDR2 are LGHNA and YNFKEQ. This CDR3 comprises 17 residues. With 0 bases removed from V and 3 bases from J, the gap between germline ends came to 18 bases. CDR3 bases: TGTGCCAGCAGCCAAGATCTCTCGGGGGAGGAAAACTACGAGCAGTACTTC. Its protein product is CASSQDLSGEENYEQYF.

This clonotype was found a few times. The chain is built from TRBV20-1 and TRBJ2-1; TRBD1 matches 10 bases. The CDR3 runs to 14 residues. Germline V gene lookup returns CDR1 DFQATT and CDR2 SNEGSKA (reference sequence). The ends lost 5 bases at V and 7 bases at J; junction bases unmatched: 8. The CDR3 protein is CSARQGANGNEQFF. CDR3 DNA sequence: TGCAGTGCTCGACAGGGGGCAAATGGAAATGAGCAGTTCTTC.